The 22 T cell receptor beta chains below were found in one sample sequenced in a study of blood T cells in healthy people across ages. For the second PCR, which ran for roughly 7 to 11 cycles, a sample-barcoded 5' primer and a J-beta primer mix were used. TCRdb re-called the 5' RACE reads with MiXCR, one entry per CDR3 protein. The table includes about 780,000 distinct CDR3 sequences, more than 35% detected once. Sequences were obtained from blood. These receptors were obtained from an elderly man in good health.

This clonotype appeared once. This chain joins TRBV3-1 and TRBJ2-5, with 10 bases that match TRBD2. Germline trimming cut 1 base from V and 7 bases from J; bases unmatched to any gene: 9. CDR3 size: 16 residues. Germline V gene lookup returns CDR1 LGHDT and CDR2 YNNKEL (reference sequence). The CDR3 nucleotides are TGTGCCAGCAGCCAAGTCAGAGGGACTAGCGTCGGGACCCAGTACTTC. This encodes CASSQVRGTSVGTQYF.

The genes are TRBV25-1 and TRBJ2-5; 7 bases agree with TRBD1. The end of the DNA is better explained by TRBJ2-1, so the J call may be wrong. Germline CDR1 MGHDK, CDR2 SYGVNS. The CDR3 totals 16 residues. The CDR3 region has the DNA TGTGCCAGCAGTGAATTAGGGCAGGGGGTAGTGGAGACCCAGTTCTTC. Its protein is CASSELGQGVVETQFF.

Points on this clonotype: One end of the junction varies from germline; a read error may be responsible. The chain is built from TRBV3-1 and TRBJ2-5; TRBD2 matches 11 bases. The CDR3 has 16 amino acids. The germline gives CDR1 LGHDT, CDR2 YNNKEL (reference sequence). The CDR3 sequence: CASCQLAGAGEETQYF. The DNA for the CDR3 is TGTGCCAGCTGCCAACTAGCGGGAGCGGGAGAAGAGACCCAGTACTTC.

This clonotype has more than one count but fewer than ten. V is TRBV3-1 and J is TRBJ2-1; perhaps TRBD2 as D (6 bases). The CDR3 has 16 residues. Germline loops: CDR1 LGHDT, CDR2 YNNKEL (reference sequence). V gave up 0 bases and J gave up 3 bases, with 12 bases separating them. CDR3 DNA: TGTGCCAGCAGCCAAGAAGCCGGGACTTACTACAATGAGCAGTTCTTC. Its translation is CASSQEAGTYYNEQFF.

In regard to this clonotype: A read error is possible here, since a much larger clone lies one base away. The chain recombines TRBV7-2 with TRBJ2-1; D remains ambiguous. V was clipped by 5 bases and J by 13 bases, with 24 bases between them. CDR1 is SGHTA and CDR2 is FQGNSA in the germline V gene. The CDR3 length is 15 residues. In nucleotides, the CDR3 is TGTGCCAGCAGCCCTCGTGTTACGGGTCAGGAGACCCAGTTCTTC. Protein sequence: CASSPRVTGQETQFF.

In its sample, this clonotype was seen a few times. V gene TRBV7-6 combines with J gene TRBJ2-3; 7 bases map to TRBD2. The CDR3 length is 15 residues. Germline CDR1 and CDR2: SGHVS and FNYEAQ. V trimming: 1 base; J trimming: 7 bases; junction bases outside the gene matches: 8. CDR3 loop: CASSLGREGVNTQYF. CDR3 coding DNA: TGTGCCAGCAGCTTAGGGAGGGAGGGCGTCAATACGCAGTATTTT.

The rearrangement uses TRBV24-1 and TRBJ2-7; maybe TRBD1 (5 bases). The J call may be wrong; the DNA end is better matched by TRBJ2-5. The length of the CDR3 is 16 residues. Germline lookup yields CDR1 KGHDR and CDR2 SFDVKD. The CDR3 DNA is TGTGCCACCAGTGATAGGACAAAGGATCCCCCAGAGACCCAGTACTTC. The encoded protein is CATSDRTKDPPETQYF.

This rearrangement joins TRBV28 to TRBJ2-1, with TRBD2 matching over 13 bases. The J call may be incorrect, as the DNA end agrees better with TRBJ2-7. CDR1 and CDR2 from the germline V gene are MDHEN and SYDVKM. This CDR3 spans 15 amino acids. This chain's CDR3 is CASSLTGTSGDEQYF. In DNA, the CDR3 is TGTGCCAGCAGTCTCACCGGGACTAGCGGGGATGAGCAGTACTTC.

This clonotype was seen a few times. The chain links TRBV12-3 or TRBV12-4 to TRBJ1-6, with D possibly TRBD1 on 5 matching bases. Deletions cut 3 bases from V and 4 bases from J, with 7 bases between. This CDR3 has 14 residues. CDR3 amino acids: CASSFRGYNSPLHF. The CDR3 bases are TGTGCCAGCAGTTTTAGGGGTTATAATTCACCCCTCCACTTT.

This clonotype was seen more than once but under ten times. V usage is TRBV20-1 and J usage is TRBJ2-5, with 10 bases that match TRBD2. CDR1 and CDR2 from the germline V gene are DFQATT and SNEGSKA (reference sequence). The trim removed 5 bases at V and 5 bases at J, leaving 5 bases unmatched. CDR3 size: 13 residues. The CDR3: CSAEAGGRETQYF. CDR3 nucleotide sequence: TGCAGTGCTGAAGCGGGAGGGCGTGAGACCCAGTACTTC.

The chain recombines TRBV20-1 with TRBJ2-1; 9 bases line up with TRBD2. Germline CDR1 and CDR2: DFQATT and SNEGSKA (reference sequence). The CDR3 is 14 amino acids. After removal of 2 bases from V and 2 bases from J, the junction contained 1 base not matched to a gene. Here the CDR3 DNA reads TGCAGTGCTAGACTAGCGGGACCCTACAATGAGCAGTTCTTC. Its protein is CSARLAGPYNEQFF.

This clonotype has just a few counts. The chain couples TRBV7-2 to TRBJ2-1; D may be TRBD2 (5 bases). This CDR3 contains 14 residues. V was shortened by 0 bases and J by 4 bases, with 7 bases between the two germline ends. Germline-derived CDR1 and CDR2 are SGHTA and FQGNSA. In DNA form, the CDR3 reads TGTGCCAGCAGCTTAGCCGGGATTTACAATGAGCAGTTCTTC. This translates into CASSLAGIYNEQFF. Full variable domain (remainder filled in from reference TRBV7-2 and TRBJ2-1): GAGVSQSPSNKVTEKGKDVELRCDPISGHTALYWYRQSLGQGLEFLIYFQGNSAPDKSGLPSDRFSAERTGGSVSTLTIQRTQQEDSAVYLCASSLAGIYNEQFFGPGTRLTVL.

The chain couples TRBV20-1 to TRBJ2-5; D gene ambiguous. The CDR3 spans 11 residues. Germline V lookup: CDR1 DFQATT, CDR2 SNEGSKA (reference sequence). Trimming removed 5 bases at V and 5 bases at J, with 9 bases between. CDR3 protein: CSAGIGETQYF. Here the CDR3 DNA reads TGCAGTGCTGGCATCGGGGAGACCCAGTACTTC.

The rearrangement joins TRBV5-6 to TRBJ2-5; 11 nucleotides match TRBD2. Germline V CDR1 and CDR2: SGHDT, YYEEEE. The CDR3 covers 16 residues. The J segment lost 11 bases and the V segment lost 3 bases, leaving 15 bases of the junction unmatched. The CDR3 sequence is CASSSPGLAAIGEQYF. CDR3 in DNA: TGTGCCAGCAGCTCACCGGGACTAGCGGCGATAGGTGAGCAGTACTTC.

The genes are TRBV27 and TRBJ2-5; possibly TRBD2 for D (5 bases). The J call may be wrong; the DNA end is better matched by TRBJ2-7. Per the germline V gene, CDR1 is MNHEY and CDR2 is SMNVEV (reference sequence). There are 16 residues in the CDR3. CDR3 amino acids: CASSTSSERGSYEQYF. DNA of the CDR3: TGTGCCAGCAGTACTTCATCCGAACGGGGCTCCTACGAGCAGTACTTC.

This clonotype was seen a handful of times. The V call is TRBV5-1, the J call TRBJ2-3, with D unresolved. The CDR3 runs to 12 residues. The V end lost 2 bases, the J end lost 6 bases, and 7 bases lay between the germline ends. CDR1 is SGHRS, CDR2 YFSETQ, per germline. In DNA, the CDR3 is TGCGCCAGCAGCTTTCATGGGGATACGCAGTATTTT. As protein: CASSFHGDTQYF.

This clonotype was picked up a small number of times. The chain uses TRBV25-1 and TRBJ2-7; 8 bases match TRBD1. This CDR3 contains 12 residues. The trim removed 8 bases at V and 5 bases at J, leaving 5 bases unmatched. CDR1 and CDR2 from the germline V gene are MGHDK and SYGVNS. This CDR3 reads CASSEDRDEQYF. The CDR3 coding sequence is TGTGCCAGCTCAGAGGACAGGGACGAGCAGTACTTC.

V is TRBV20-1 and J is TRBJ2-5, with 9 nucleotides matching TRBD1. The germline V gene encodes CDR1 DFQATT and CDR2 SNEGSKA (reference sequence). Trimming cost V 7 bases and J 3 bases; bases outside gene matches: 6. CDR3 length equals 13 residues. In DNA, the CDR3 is TGCAGTGTGGGAGGGGACAGGGAAGAGACCCAGTACTTC. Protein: CSVGGDREETQYF.

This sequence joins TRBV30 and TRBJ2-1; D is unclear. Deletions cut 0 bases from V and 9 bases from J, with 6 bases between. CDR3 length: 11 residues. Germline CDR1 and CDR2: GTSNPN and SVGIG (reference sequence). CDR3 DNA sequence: TGTGCCTGGAGTGTAAAGGCTGAGCAGTTCTTC. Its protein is CAWSVKAEQFF.

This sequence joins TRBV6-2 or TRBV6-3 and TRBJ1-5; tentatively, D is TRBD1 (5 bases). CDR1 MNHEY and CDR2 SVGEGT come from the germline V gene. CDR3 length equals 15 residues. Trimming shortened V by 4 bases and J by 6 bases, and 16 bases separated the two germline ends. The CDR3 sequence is CASSFTGGFGQPQHF. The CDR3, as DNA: TGTGCCAGCAGTTTCACGGGGGGATTTGGTCAGCCCCAGCATTTT.

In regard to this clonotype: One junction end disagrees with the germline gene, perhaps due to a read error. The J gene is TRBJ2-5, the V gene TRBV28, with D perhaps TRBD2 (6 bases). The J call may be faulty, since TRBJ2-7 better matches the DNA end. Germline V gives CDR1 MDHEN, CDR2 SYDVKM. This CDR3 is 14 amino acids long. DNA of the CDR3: TGTACCAGCAGGGCCCCTGGGGGAGGCAACGAGCAGTACTTC. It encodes CTSRAPGGGNEQYF.

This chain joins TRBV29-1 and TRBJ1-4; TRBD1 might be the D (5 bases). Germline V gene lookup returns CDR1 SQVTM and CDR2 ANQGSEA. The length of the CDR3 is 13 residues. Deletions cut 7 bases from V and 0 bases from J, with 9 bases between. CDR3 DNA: TGCAGCGGCGGGGGGGCAACTAATGAAAAACTGTTTTTT. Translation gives CSGGGATNEKLFF.